The source of this T cell receptor (beta chain) is a study of human T cells and chemical hapten exposure. Study in general: Researchers reported sensitizing a roughly 2 cm by roughly 2 cm upper inner arm skin site with 2% DPC.

Per the original data handling: From approximately 25,000 to 650,000 TCRs were found per sample, with a median of approximately 92,000. TCRdb redid the calling of the RACE reads with MiXCR, one entry per CDR3 protein. TCRdb, not the original authors, processed these V and J calls. The profile shows under 450,000 distinct CDR3 sequences, nearly 5% of them singletons. The study, taken as a whole, reports: Counts of TCRs above 1 in 1000 frequency stayed unchanged with DPC sensitization.

This clonotype came up a few times. Its antigen is not identified. The time point denotes: patch test 1, 2 weeks after DPC sensitization. Treatment defined: therapeutic diphenylcyclopropenone sensitization with weekly scalp DPC. This TCR came from a woman in her 50s with alopecia areata. Some clones in this sample may be carry-over from other donors' samples. The material sequenced was whole blood, taken in connection with sensitization to the hapten diphenylcyclopropenone (DPC).

The DNA of the CDR3 is TGTGCCAGCAGCTTGTCGACAGGGGCCCACCCTAATGAGCAGTTCTTC. Protein sequence: CASSLSTGAHPNEQFF. The rearrangement joins TRBV5-5 to TRBJ2-1; 8 bases fit TRBD1. CDR1 and CDR2 (germline): SGHKS, YYEKEE (reference sequence). Trimming removed 1 base from V and 7 bases from J; junction bases left unmatched: 10. The CDR3 loop spans 16 amino acids.